This T cell receptor beta chain was identified in a study of CDR3 diversity in severe acne. The CDR3 has 16 residues. The germline CDR1 and CDR2 sequences are LGHDT and YNNKEL (reference sequence). The V and J ends lost 4 bases and 1 base, in that order; junction bases with no gene match: 5. Each CDR3 protein is one row after TCRdb ran MiXCR on the PCR reads. The table lists over 100,000 distinct CDR3 sequences, around 53% of them singletons. The sequencing input was blood. This TCR came from a male donor with acne. The chain combines TRBV3-1 with TRBJ2-1; TRBD2 matches 9 bases. As DNA, the CDR3 is TGTGCCAGCAGCCCTAGCGGGACCGCTTCCTACAATGAGCAGTTCTTC. Encoded protein: CASSPSGTASYNEQFF.